The clone carrying this TCR beta chain was found a few times. The data originate from a study of CD8 T cells in ankylosing spondylitis. By quantitative 5'-RACE with molecular barcodes, the TCR beta libraries were made. TCRdb analysed the 5' RACE reads with MiXCR anew, one entry per CDR3 protein. The profile shows about 36,000 distinct CDR3 sequences, 13% of them singletons. The CDR3 is 11 amino acids. V lost 2 bases, J lost 7 bases, and 2 bases lay in between. Germline CDR1 is MNHEY and CDR2 is SVGEGT. The sequenced material came from synovial fluid, either unsorted or a sorted T cell fraction (not recorded which). This chain uses TRBV6-2 or TRBV6-3 with TRBJ2-2, with no clear D. The TCR originated in a male donor with ankylosing spondylitis. CDR3 residues: CASSYVGELFF. CDR3 coding DNA: TGTGCCAGCAGTTACGTCGGGGAGCTGTTTTTT.